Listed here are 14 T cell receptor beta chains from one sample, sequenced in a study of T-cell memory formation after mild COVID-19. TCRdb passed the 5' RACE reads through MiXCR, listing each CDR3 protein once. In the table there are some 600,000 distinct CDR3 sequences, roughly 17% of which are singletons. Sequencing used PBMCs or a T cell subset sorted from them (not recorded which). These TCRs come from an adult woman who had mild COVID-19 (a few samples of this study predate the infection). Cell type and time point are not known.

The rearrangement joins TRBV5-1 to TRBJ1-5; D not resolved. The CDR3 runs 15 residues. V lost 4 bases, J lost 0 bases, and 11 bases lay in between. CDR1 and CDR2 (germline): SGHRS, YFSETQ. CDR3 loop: CASSPSGDSNQPQHF. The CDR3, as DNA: TGCGCCAGCAGCCCCTCCGGGGATAGCAATCAGCCCCAGCATTTT.

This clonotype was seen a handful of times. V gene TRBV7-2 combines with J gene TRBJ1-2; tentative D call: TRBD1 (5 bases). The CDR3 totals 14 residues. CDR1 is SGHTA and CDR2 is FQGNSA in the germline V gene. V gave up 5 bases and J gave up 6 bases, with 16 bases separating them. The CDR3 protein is CASSPPRGDNGYTF. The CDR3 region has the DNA TGTGCCAGCAGCCCCCCTCGGGGGGATAATGGCTACACCTTC.

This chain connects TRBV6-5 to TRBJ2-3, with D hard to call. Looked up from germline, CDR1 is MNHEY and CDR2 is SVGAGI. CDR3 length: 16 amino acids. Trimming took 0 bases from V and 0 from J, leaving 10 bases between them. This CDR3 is CASSYSTGSSTDTQYF. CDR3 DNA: TGTGCCAGCAGTTACTCGACCGGTTCTAGCACAGATACGCAGTATTTT.

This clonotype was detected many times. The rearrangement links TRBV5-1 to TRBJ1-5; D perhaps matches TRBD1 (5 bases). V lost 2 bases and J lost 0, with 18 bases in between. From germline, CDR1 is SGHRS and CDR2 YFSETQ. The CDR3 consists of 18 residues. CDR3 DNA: TGCGCCAGCAGCTTACCGGGACGTTGGGAAAATAGCAATCAGCCCCAGCATTTT. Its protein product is CASSLPGRWENSNQPQHF.

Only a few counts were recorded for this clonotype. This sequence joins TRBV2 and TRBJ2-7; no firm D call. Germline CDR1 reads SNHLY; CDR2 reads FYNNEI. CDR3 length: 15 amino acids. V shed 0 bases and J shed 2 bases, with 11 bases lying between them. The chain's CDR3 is CASSEASRSTYEQYF. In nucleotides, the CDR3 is TGTGCCAGCAGTGAAGCATCCCGTTCAACCTACGAGCAGTACTTC. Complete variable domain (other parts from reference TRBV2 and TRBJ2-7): EPEVTQTPSHQVTQMGQEVILRCVPISNHLYFYWYRQILGQKVEFLVSFYNNEISEKSEIFDDQFSVERPDGSNFTLKIRSTKLEDSAMYFCASSEASRSTYEQYFGPGTRLTVT.

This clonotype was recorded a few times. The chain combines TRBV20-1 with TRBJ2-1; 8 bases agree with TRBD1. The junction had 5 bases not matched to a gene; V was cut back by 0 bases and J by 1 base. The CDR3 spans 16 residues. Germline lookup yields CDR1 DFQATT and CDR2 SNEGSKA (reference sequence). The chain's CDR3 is CSARDVGQGSYNEQFF. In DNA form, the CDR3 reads TGCAGTGCTAGAGATGTTGGACAGGGTTCCTACAATGAGCAGTTCTTC.

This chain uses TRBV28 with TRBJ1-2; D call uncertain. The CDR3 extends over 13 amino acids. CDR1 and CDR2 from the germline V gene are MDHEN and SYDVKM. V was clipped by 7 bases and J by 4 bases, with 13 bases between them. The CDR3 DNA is TGTGCCAGCACCCACACCCGAAGCTATGGCTACACCTTC. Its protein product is CASTHTRSYGYTF.

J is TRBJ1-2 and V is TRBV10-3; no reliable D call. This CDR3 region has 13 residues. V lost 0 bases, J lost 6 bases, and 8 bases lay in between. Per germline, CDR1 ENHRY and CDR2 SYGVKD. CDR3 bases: TGTGCCATCAGTGAGTCGCGGGGAGATGGCTACACCTTC. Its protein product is CAISESRGDGYTF.

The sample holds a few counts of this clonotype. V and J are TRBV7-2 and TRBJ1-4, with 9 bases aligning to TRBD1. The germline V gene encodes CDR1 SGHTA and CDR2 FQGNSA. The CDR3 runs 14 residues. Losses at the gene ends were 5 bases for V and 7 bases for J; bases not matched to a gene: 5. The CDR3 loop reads CASSVAGQGEKLFF. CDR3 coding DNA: TGTGCCAGCAGCGTCGCGGGACAGGGTGAAAAACTGTTTTTT.

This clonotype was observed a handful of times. The chain's CDR3 is CAWRGLAGAYEQYF. The DNA of the CDR3 is TGTGCCTGGAGAGGACTAGCGGGAGCTTACGAGCAGTACTTC. The chain joins TRBV30 to TRBJ2-7; 13 bases align to TRBD2. J gave up 4 bases and V 3 bases, and 3 bases lay outside the gene matches. The CDR3 has 14 residues. Germline assignment: CDR1 GTSNPN and CDR2 SVGIG (reference sequence).

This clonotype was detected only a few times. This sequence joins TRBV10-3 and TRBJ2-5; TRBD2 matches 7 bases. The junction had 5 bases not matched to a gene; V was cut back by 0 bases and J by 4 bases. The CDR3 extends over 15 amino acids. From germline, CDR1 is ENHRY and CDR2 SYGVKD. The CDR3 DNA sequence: TGTGCCATCAGTGAGTCGATGGTAGCGGGAGAGACCCAGTACTTC. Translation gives CAISESMVAGETQYF.

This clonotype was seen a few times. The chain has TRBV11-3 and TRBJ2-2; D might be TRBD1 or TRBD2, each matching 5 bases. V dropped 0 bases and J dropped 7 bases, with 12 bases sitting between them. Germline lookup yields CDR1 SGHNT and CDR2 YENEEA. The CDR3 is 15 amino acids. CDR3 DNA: TGTGCCAGCAGCTTAGAAGGGACCGCGGACGGGGAGCTGTTTTTT. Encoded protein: CASSLEGTADGELFF.

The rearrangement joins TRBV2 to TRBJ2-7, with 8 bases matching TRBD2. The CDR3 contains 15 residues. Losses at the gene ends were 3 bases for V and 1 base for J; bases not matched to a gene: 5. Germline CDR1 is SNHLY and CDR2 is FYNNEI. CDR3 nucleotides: TGTGCCAGCAGTGACTTGGGGACTAGGTCCTACGAGCAGTACTTC. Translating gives CASSDLGTRSYEQYF.

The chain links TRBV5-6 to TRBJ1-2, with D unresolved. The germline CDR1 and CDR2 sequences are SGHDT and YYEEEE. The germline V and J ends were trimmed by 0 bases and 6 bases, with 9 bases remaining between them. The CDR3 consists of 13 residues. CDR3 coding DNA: TGTGCCAGCAGCTTGGTGCTGGAGAATGGCTACACCTTC. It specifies CASSLVLENGYTF.